This TCR beta chain came from a study of blood T cell repertoires in COVID-19. Overall study context: The United States, Italy and Spain supplied acute and convalescent COVID-19 samples. Nucleic acid was either cDNA or gDNA, and it came from T cells, B-cell-depleted T cells, or PBMCs.

The J segment lost 4 bases and the V segment lost 6 bases, leaving 12 bases of the junction unmatched. Looked up from germline, CDR1 is SGHVS and CDR2 is FNYEAQ. The CDR3 is made up of 16 amino acids. Seattle patient enrollment occurred during active infection, with longitudinal follow-up thereafter. Using immunoSEQ multiplex PCR, the repertoire was profiled, and TCRdb retains in-frame clones only, with some absent. Here the sample spans about 210,000 clones, about four fifths being singletons. The rearrangement links TRBV7-6 to TRBJ2-5; 9 nucleotides align to TRBD2. The sample consisted of peripheral blood. The TCR was taken from a woman older than 75 with COVID-19, enrolled during active disease. DNA for the CDR3: TGTGCCAGCAGATCGGAGCGGGGGGTTCTTGGAGAGACCCAGTACTTC. Translating it yields CASRSERGVLGETQYF. The complete variable domain, with remaining parts taken from reference TRBV7-6 and TRBJ2-5, reads GAGVSQSPRYKVTKRGQDVALRCDPISGHVSLYWYRQALGQGPEFLTYFNYEAQQDKSGLPNDRFSAERPEGSISTLTIQRTEQRDSAMYRCASRSERGVLGETQYFGPGTRLLVL.